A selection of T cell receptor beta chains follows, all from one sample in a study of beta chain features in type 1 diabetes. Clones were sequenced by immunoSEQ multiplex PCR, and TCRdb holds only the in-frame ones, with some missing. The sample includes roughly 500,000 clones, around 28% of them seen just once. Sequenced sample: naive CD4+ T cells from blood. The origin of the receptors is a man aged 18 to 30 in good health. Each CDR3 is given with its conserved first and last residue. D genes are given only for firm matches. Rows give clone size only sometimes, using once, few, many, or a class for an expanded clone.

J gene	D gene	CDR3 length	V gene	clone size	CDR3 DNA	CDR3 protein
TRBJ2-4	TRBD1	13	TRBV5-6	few	TGTGCCAGCAGCCGACAGGGGAGGAACATTCAGTACTTC	CASSRQGRNIQYF
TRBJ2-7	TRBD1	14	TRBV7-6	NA	TGTGCCAGCAGCGGTACCGGGACAGCCTACGAGCAGTACTTC	CASSGTGTAYEQYF
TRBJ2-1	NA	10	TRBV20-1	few	TGCAGTGGGGTGAGGAACGAGCAGTTCTTC	CSGVRNEQFF
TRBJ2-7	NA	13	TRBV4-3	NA	TGCGCCAGCAGCCAAGATGAAGGACTCGAGCAGTACTTC	CASSQDEGLEQYF
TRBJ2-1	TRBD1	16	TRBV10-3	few	TGTGCCATCAGTGAGCCGAGGACAGGCTCCTACAATGAGCAGTTCTTC	CAISEPRTGSYNEQFF
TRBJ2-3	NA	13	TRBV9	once	TGTGCCAACGACCCACGCCCCCCAGATACGCAGTATTTT	CANDPRPPDTQYF
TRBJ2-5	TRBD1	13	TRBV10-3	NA	TGTGCCATCAGTCGGGACAGTCAAGAGACCCAGTACTTC	CAISRDSQETQYF
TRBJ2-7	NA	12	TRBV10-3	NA	TGTGCCATCAGTGAGTCGAGGAGCGAGCAGTACTTC	CAISESRSEQYF
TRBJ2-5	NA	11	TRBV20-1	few	TGCAGTGCTAGCGGAGGGTCTGACCAGTACTTC	CSASGGSDQYF
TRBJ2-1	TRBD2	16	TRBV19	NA	TGTGCCAGTAGTATAGATGGGACTAGCGGAGGGGATGAGCAGTTCTTC	CASSIDGTSGGDEQFF
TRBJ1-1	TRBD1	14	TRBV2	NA	TGTGCCAGCAGAACAGGGGCGGGGAACACTGAAGCTTTCTTT	CASRTGAGNTEAFF
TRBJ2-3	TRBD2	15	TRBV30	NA	TGTGCCTGGAGCCTAGCGGGATCACTCCCAGATACGCAGTATTTT	CAWSLAGSLPDTQYF
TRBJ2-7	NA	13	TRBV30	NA	TGTGCCTGGAGTGTAGGTAGAGCCTACGAGCAGTACTTC	CAWSVGRAYEQYF
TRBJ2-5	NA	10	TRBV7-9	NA	TGTGCCAGCAGCGAGGAGACCCAGTACTTC	CASSEETQYF
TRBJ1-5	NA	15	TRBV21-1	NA	TGTGCCAGCAGCAAAAGGGGAAGGGTTAGTCAGCCCCAGCATTTT	CASSKRGRVSQPQHF
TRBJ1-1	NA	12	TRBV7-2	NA	TGTGCCAGCAGCTTAGACTACGCTGAAGCTTTCTTT	CASSLDYAEAFF
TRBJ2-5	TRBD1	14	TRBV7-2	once	TGTGCCAGCAGACAACCGGGACAGGGAGGGCCCCAGTACTTC	CASRQPGQGGPQYF
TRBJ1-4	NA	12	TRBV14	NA	TGTGCCAGCAGCCTAACTAATGAAAAACTGTTTTTT	CASSLTNEKLFF
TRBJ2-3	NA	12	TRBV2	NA	TGTGCCAGCAGTGTCGGGTGGGATACGCAGTATTTT	CASSVGWDTQYF
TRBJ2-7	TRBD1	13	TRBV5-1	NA	TGCGCCAGCAGCGCAAACAGGGGGGACGAGCAGTACTTC	CASSANRGDEQYF
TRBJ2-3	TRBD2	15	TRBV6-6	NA	TGTGCCAGCAGCCGAGGGACTAGCGTTACAGATACGCAGTATTTT	CASSRGTSVTDTQYF
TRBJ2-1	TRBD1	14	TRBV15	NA	TGTGCCACCAGCACCGGGACAGACCGAAATGAGCAGTTCTTC	CATSTGTDRNEQFF
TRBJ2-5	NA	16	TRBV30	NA	TGTGCCTGGGCCTCAGGGCTCAGAGGGGTTCAAGAGACCCAGTACTTC	CAWASGLRGVQETQYF
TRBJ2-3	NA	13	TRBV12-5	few	TGTGCTAGTGGTAAGAGTGGCACAGATACGCAGTATTTT	CASGKSGTDTQYF
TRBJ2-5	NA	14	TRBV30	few	TGTGCCTGGAGTGTGGCTGCGTACCAAGAGACCCAGTACTTC	CAWSVAAYQETQYF
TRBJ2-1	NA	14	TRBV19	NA	TGTGCCAGTAGTATCAAGGACGCCTACAATGAGCAGTTCTTC	CASSIKDAYNEQFF
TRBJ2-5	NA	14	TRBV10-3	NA	TGTGCCATCAGTCCTGGACGTCAGAAAGAGACCCAGTACTTC	CAISPGRQKETQYF
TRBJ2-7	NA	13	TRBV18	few	TGTGCCAGCTCACCGCAGGGGACCTACGAGCAGTACTTC	CASSPQGTYEQYF
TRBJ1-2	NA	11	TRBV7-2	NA	TGTGCCAGCGACAACAGGGATGGCTACACCTTC	CASDNRDGYTF
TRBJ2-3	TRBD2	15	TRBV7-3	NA	TGTGCCAGCAGCCCCTCTAGCGGGCTCACAGATACGCAGTATTTT	CASSPSSGLTDTQYF
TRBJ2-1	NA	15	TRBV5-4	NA	TGTGCCAGCAGCCTAGACGGACAGTCCTACAATGAGCAGTTCTTC	CASSLDGQSYNEQFF
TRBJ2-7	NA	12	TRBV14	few	TGTGCCAGCAGCCAAGAAGGTCTCGAGCAGTACTTC	CASSQEGLEQYF